A single sample gave rise to the 12 T cell receptor beta chains below, sequenced in a study of shared clonotypes between healthy human individuals. The repertoire was sequenced with immunoSEQ multiplex PCR; TCRdb's copy has only in-frame clones and lacks some. The data hold 950,000 to 1,100,000 clones, with approximately 68% observed a single time. Sequences were obtained from memory CD4+ T cells sorted from blood. As for subset: CD45RA-negative fraction. The receptor set was obtained from a man in his late teens or twenties in good health.

This clone was seen only a few times. This chain links TRBV28 with TRBJ1-1, with TRBD1 matching 9 bases. This CDR3 has 13 residues. Per the germline V gene, CDR1 is MDHEN and CDR2 is SYDVKM. V was pared by 6 bases and J by 4 bases, with 3 bases of the junction left unmatched. CDR3 in DNA: TGTGCCAGCAGCACAGGGGGCGGCACTGAAGCTTTCTTT. This translates into CASSTGGGTEAFF.

The chain has TRBV19 and TRBJ1-3; D not resolved. V lost 5 bases to trimming and J lost 4 bases, with 9 bases between them. Looked up from germline, CDR1 is LNHDA and CDR2 is SQIVND (reference sequence). The CDR3 loop spans 13 amino acids. CDR3 DNA: TGTGCCAGTAGTCTGCAACACGGAAACACCATATATTTT. Translation: CASSLQHGNTIYF.

The chain employs TRBV30 and TRBJ1-5, with a tentative D call TRBD1 (6 bases). Looked up from germline, CDR1 is GTSNPN and CDR2 is SVGIG (reference sequence). There are 13 residues in the CDR3. Between the trimmed V and J ends, which lost 2 bases and 5 bases, there was a span of 10 bases. The CDR3 nucleotides are TGTGCCTGGAGTACAGGGTTAGATCAGCCCCAGCATTTT. Its protein is CAWSTGLDQPQHF.

The chain employs TRBV16 and TRBJ1-5, with 7 bases aligning to TRBD1. CDR3 length equals 15 residues. V trimming: 0 bases; J trimming: 5 bases; junction bases outside the gene matches: 4. Germline V CDR1 and CDR2: KGHSY, FQNENV. CDR3 region: CASSQSLQGYQPQHF. CDR3 coding DNA: TGTGCCAGCAGCCAATCTCTACAGGGGTATCAGCCCCAGCATTTT.

The count of this clone is one. This chain joins TRBV28 and TRBJ1-1; D perhaps matches TRBD1 (6 bases). CDR1 and CDR2 from the germline V gene are MDHEN and SYDVKM. Trimming took off 7 bases at V and 1 base at J, with 19 bases between the two ends. There are 16 residues in the CDR3. The CDR3 DNA reads as TGTGCCAGCACTACCTCCCAGGGGTATGAGAACACTGAAGCTTTCTTT. Its protein product is CASTTSQGYENTEAFF.

The rearrangement uses TRBV5-1 and TRBJ2-1; 10 nucleotides match TRBD1. The length of the CDR3 is 14 residues. Germline-derived CDR1 and CDR2 are SGHRS and YFSETQ. Trimming cost V 4 bases and J 7 bases; bases outside gene matches: 5. CDR3 sequence: CASSPGTGENEQFF. CDR3 nucleotides: TGCGCCAGCAGCCCCGGGACAGGGGAAAATGAGCAGTTCTTC.

The CDR3 DNA reads as TGTGCCAGCAGCCAGAGGGGAAGTCGGGAAAAACTGTTTTTT. Protein: CASSQRGSREKLFF. The genes are TRBV5-4 and TRBJ1-4, with D possibly being TRBD1 (5 bases). This CDR3 has 14 residues. V lost 4 bases, J lost 8 bases, and 15 bases lay in between. CDR1 and CDR2 (germline): SGHNT, YYREEE (reference sequence).

As to this clone: The sample has other DNA sequences that encode this CDR3 too. J is TRBJ2-3 and V is TRBV7-9, with TRBD2 matching over 8 bases. Germline loops: CDR1 SEHNR, CDR2 FQNEAQ (reference sequence). The CDR3 has 15 residues. The V segment lost 2 bases and the J segment 2 bases; nucleotides outside the gene matches: 3. CDR3 sequence (DNA): TGTGCCAGCAGCTTAACTAGCGGTCTCACAGATACGCAGTATTTT. Translating gives CASSLTSGLTDTQYF. The complete variable domain, with remaining parts taken from reference TRBV7-9 and TRBJ2-3, reads DTGVSQNPRHKITKRGQNVTFRCDPISEHNRLYWYRQTLGQGPEFLTYFQNEAQLEKSRLLSDRFSAERPKGSFSTLEIQRTEQGDSAMYLCASSLTSGLTDTQYFGPGTRLTVL.

This rearrangement joins TRBV5-1 to TRBJ2-5, with D perhaps matching TRBD1 (7 bases). CDR3 length: 16 residues. V lost 1 base, J lost 4 bases, and 17 bases lay in between. CDR1 SGHRS and CDR2 YFSETQ come from the germline V gene. The CDR3 loop is CASSLTGEALGETQYF. The CDR3 DNA follows: TGCGCCAGCAGCTTGACAGGGGAGGCTTTGGGAGAGACCCAGTACTTC.

As for this clone: Other nucleotide sequences in the sample specify the same CDR3. This chain connects TRBV19 to TRBJ2-7, with a tentative D call TRBD2 (5 bases). Trimming removed 3 bases from V and 0 bases from J, with 9 bases in between. This CDR3 comprises 14 residues. Per germline, CDR1 LNHDA and CDR2 SQIVND (reference sequence). The CDR3: CASSIGSGSYEQYF. CDR3 in DNA: TGTGCCAGTAGTATCGGAAGCGGCTCCTACGAGCAGTACTTC.

The chain has TRBV18 and TRBJ2-7; tentatively, D is TRBD2 (7 bases). The CDR3 is 16 amino acids. From germline, CDR1 is KGHSH and CDR2 LQKENI. Between the trimmed V and J ends, which lost 1 base and 5 bases, there was a span of 18 bases. This CDR3 reads CASSPRTGGERNEQYF. CDR3 DNA: TGTGCCAGCTCACCACGCACGGGGGGCGAGCGTAACGAGCAGTACTTC. The whole variable domain, filled in from reference TRBV18 and TRBJ2-7, reads NAGVMQNPRHLVRRRGQEARLRCSPMKGHSHVYWYRQLPEEGLKFMVYLQKENIIDESGMPKERFSAEFPKEGPSILRIQQVVRGDSAAYFCASSPRTGGERNEQYFGPGTRLTVT.

The chain employs TRBV7-9 and TRBJ1-4; unclear D gene. The length of the CDR3 is 14 residues. Germline CDR1 reads SEHNR; CDR2 reads FQNEAQ (reference sequence). V lost 2 bases to trimming and J lost 5 bases, with 9 bases between them. CDR3 sequence reads: CASSLSTGNEKLFF. CDR3 sequence (DNA): TGTGCCAGCAGCTTAAGTACGGGCAATGAAAAACTGTTTTTT.